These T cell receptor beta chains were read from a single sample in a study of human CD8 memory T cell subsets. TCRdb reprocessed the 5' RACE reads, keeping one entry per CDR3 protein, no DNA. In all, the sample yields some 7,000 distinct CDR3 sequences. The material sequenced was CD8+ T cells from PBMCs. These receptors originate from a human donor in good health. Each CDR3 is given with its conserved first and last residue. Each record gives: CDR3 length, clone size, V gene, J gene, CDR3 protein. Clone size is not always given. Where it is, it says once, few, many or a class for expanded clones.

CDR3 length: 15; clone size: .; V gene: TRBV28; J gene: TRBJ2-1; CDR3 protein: CASSLLSGSHNEQFF
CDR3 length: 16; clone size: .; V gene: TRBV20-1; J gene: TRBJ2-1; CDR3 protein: CSARNKAGTPLNEQFF
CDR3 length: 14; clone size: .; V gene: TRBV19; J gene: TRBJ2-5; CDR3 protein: CASSIEGTLGTQYF
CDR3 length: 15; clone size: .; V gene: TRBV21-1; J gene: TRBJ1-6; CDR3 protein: CASRYAGPPYPPLHF
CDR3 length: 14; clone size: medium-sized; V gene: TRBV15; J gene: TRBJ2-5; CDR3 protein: CATSRTADQETQYF
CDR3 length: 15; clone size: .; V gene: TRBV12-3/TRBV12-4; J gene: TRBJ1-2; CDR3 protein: CASSSPGQGDYGYTF
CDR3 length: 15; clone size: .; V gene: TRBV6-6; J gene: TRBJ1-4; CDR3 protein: CASSLQETTNEKLFF
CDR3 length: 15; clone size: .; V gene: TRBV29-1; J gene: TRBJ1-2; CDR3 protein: CSVEDWAGADYGYTF
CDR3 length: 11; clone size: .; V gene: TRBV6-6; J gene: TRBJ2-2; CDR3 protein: CASSTTGELFF